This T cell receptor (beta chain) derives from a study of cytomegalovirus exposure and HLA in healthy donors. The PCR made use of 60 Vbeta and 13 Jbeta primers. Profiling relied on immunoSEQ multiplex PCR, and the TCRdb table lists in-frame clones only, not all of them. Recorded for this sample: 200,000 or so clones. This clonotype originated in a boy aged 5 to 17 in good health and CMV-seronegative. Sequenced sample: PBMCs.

CDR3 nucleotide sequence: TGCGCCAGCAGCCCCCGGTCGGGAACTGAAGCTTTCTTT. It encodes CASSPRSGTEAFF. This chain links TRBV4-1 with TRBJ1-1, with D unclear. Germline V gene data show CDR1 as MGHRA and CDR2 as YSYEKL. The CDR3 sequence is 13 residues long. V was pared by 4 bases and J by 5 bases, with 11 bases between.